The rows below give T cell receptor beta chains drawn from one sample of a study of blood T cells in healthy people across ages. MiXCR, run by TCRdb on the 5' RACE reads, gives a single entry per CDR3 protein. The sample lists over 1,300,000 distinct CDR3 sequences, 55% to 75% occurring once. Sequenced input: blood. These receptors were taken from a man younger than 35 in good health. The CDR3 runs from the conserved cysteine through the conserved F or W. A D gene is named only where the DNA matches it firmly. Some rows mark clone size as missing; the rest say once, few, many or name a class of expanded clone.

d_call clone_size j_call v_call cdr3_nt cdr3_aa
TRBD1 NA TRBJ1-5 TRBV9 TGTGCCAGCAGCGTAGACCCCCCGGGACAGCGGAATCAGCCCCAGCATTTT CASSVDPPGQRNQPQHF
TRBD1 NA TRBJ2-1 TRBV5-4 TGTGCCAGCAGCTCAACAGGGGATCGGAATGAGCAGTTCTTC CASSSTGDRNEQFF
TRBD2 few TRBJ2-1 TRBV4-2 TGTGCCAGCAGCCAAGACTTGGCTAGCGGGGTTTTATGGAACAATGAGCAGTTCTTC CASSQDLASGVLWNNEQFF
NA few TRBJ2-7 TRBV5-1 TGCGCCAGCAGCTTGGGCGACACTCCATCCTACGAGCAGTACTTC CASSLGDTPSYEQYF
NA NA TRBJ1-2 TRBV19 TGTGCCAGTAGTGGCGGGACGTCCATTTTTGGCTACACCTTC CASSGGTSIFGYTF
NA few TRBJ2-2 TRBV4-1 TGCGCCAGCAGCCAAGATCTCCACACCGGGGAGCTGTTTTTT CASSQDLHTGELFF
TRBD1 NA TRBJ2-3 TRBV6-5 TGTGCCAGCAGATTCGACAGGGCCCAAACCACAGATACGCAGTATTTT CASRFDRAQTTDTQYF
NA NA TRBJ1-1 TRBV10-1 TGCGCCAGCAGTGCTAACGGGAACAATGAAGCTTTCTTT CASSANGNNEAFF
NA NA TRBJ2-3 TRBV27 TGTGCCAGCAGTTTACTGGCGGTCGTCACAGATACGCAGTATTTT CASSLLAVVTDTQYF
NA NA TRBJ1-2 TRBV14 TGTGCCAGCAGCCACTTAGACAGTTCTAACTATGGCTACACCTTC CASSHLDSSNYGYTF
NA NA TRBJ2-3 TRBV9 TGTGCCAGCAGCGCCACTACGTCGGGAGAGTTAGATACGCAGTATTTT CASSATTSGELDTQYF
NA NA TRBJ2-1 TRBV20-1 TGCAGTGCCCCGGGACCTCCCAATGAGCAGTTCTTC CSAPGPPNEQFF
TRBD1 few TRBJ2-5 TRBV28 TGTGCCAGCAGGTGGACAGGGGGAAGAGAGACCCAGTACTTC CASRWTGGRETQYF
TRBD2 NA TRBJ2-1 TRBV20-1 TGCAGTGCTTCAATAAGCGGGGGTTATAATGAGCAGTTCTTC CSASISGGYNEQFF
NA NA TRBJ2-1 TRBV7-9 TGTGCCAGCGACATACCTGCGGGGTATAGGGGCAATGAGCAGTTCTTC CASDIPAGYRGNEQFF
NA NA TRBJ2-3 TRBV5-1 TGCGCCAGCAACTCGTGGGGTCCCGGAGATACGCAGTATTTT CASNSWGPGDTQYF
TRBD1 NA TRBJ2-1 TRBV29-1 TGCAGCGCTACTGCCCGGGACAGGGACGGGAATGAGCAGTTCTTC CSATARDRDGNEQFF